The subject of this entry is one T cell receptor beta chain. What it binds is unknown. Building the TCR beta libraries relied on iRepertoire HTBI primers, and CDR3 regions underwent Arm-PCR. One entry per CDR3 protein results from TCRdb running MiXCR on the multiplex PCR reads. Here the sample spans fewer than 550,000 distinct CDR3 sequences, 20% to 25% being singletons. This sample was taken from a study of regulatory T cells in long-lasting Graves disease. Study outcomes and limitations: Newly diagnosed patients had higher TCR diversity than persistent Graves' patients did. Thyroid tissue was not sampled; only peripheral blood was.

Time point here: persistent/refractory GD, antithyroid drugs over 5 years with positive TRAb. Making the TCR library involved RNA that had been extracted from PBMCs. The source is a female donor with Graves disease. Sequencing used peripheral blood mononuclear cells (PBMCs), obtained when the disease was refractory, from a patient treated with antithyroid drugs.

This CDR3 is CASSIGTGQAYEQFF. The CDR3 coding sequence is TGTGCCAGCAGCATAGGGACAGGGCAGGCCTATGAGCAGTTCTTC. The chain has TRBV7-8 and TRBJ2-1; 9 bases align to TRBD1. The CDR3 spans 15 residues. Per the germline V gene, CDR1 is SGHVS and CDR2 is FQNEAQ. J gave up 8 bases and V 5 bases, and 10 bases lay outside the gene matches.